This T cell receptor beta chain was recorded in a study of lymphopenia after photon versus proton radiotherapy. Study outcomes and limitations: Only patients who died were analyzed for survival; proton advantage is unproven. After the lymphocyte nadir, photon-treated repertoires showed oligoclonal expansion, especially of CD8+ Temra cells. Relative stability marked proton patients; photon patients lost diversity and naive cells. A bigger post-nadir fall in TCR diversity correlated inversely with survival time in deceased patients.

Profiling relied on immunoSEQ multiplex PCR, and the TCRdb table lists in-frame clones only, not all of them. The table shows tens of thousands of clones, with 90% occurring only once. Worth noting for this clone: Its target is not known.

The source material was peripheral blood, sampled from a patient treated with photon-based radiotherapy. This sequence originates from a woman in her forties or fifties with cholangiocarcinoma.

The CDR3 sequence is CASSLGLNYEQYF. DNA for the CDR3: TGTGCCAGCAGCTTAGGCCTCAACTACGAGCAGTACTTC. The V call is TRBV7-6, the J call TRBJ2-7; D unresolved. CDR3 size: 13 residues. V lost 1 base, J lost 3 bases, and 7 bases lay in between. Germline V gives CDR1 SGHVS, CDR2 FNYEAQ.